The clone carrying this T cell receptor beta chain was found once. Its antigen is unknown. Being one base from a much bigger clone, this may be a read error. The second PCR ran 7 to 11 cycles with a sample-barcoded 5' primer and J-beta primers. TCRdb recomputed calls from the 5' RACE reads with MiXCR, one row per CDR3 protein. Of about a million distinct CDR3 sequences listed, roughly two fifths are singletons. The record originates from a study of blood T cells in healthy people across ages. Study-wide findings and caveats: Aged donors had fewer naive CD4+ cells and lower diversity than long-lived donors.

The CDR3 consists of 12 residues. V was pared by 2 bases and J by 7 bases, with 9 bases between. Looked up from germline, CDR1 is SGHKS and CDR2 is YYEKEE (reference sequence). Whenever a sample was processed, at least 6 million PBMCs were isolated. The TCR originated in a man younger than 35 in good health. V and J are TRBV5-5 and TRBJ1-1; maybe TRBD1 (6 bases). Sequencing was carried out using blood. The CDR3 DNA reads TGTGCCAGCAGCTTAACAGGGATTGAAGCTTTCTTT. Protein sequence: CASSLTGIEAFF.